This T cell receptor beta chain was observed in a study of blood T cell repertoires in COVID-19. Study-wide context: Researchers got acute and convalescent COVID-19 samples from the United States, Italy and Spain. In each case, the material was cDNA or gDNA derived from T cells, B-cell-depleted T cells, or PBMCs.

Germline V gives CDR1 MNHEY, CDR2 SVGAGI. V was clipped by 5 bases and J by 6 bases; unmatched bases: 6. The CDR3 has 13 residues. Original handling: Estimates of nucleated cell counts were drawn from the amplification of reference gene primers. Here immunoSEQ multiplex PCR was the method, and the copy in TCRdb shows in-frame clones only, minus some. The V and J calls and clone size come from that table; D and trimming were worked out from the DNA. The top ten clones hold roughly 3.3% of a sample with roughly 250,000 clones, 85% to 90% of them seen once. The sample was peripheral blood. This chain connects TRBV6-5 to TRBJ1-2; 7 bases match TRBD1. The source of this sequence is a woman aged 35 to 49 with acute or convalescent COVID-19. The CDR3 bases are TGTGCCAGCAGTACGACAGGGTCCAATGGCTACACCTTC. As protein: CASSTTGSNGYTF.